The clone carrying this T cell receptor beta chain was recorded at least ten times. The record originates from a study of response to subunit inactivated influenza vaccine. Trimming took 0 bases from V and 4 from J; bases not matched to a gene: 5. The CDR3 loop spans 15 amino acids. Germline V lookup: CDR1 KGHSH, CDR2 LQKENI. TCRdb called the RT-PCR reads again in MiXCR, with one record for every CDR3 protein. The sample has under 750,000 distinct CDR3 sequences, about an eighth seen once. The clonotype originates from a man in his fifties or sixties who received an inactivated influenza vaccine. This sequence joins TRBV18 and TRBJ1-2, with TRBD1 matching 7 bases. The sequencing here drew on PBMCs from blood, taken on the day of vaccination. The CDR3 protein is CASSPPTGRTYGYTF. The CDR3 nucleotides read TGTGCCAGCTCACCACCGACAGGGCGGACCTATGGCTACACCTTC.